Detailed here is one TCR beta chain. Clones were sequenced by immunoSEQ multiplex PCR, and TCRdb holds only the in-frame ones, with some missing. Of approximately 2,300,000 clones detected, less than 95% appear once; the ten largest clones hold around 0.35%. This entry comes from a study of shared clonotypes between healthy human individuals. Study-wide context: For every donor, three CD4 naive, three CD4 memory, two CD8 naive and one CD8 memory plates were used.

V was clipped by 7 bases and J by 0 bases; unmatched bases: 24. In germline, CDR1 is MNHEY, CDR2 SMNVEV (reference sequence). This CDR3 has 21 residues. This TCR was sampled from a man aged 18 to 30 in good health. Some clones in this sample may be carry-over from other donors' samples. Sequenced input: naive CD4+ T cells from PBMCs. Specified subset: CD45RA+ positively selected. The chain links TRBV27 to TRBJ1-5; TRBD1 agrees at 7 bases. CDR3 bases: TGTGCCAGCACCCTCGCCCAAGCTTCGGGACAGTCCTATTATAGCAATCAGCCCCAGCATTTT. Its protein product is CASTLAQASGQSYYSNQPQHF.